This TCR beta chain is from a study of T cell repertoires in cytomegalovirus infection. On the study more broadly: CMV infection together with matching HLA type was indicated by public TCR beta signatures.

This clonotype was seen more than once but under ten times. As yet, its antigen is unknown. From germline, CDR1 is MGHRA and CDR2 YSYEKL. V was pared by 3 bases and J by 4 bases, with 14 bases of the junction left unmatched. This CDR3 region has 17 residues. Study-level findings and limits: Summed frequency of shared TCR beta families picked out CMV carriers who also had the relevant HLA. In two of eight donors, the top clonotype was HLA-C-restricted CMV-specific.

TCRdb reanalysed the reads using MiXCR and keeps one entry per CDR3 protein. This table has 400,000 to 550,000 distinct CDR3 sequences, 11% appearing once. The chain combines TRBV4-1 with TRBJ2-5, with 7 bases lining up with TRBD2. Sequencing input: PBMCs. The source of this sequence is a human donor in good health (CMV status not recorded). Some clones in this sample may be carry-over from other donors' samples. CDR3 protein: CASSQGVGGVRLETQYF. The CDR3 DNA follows: TGCGCCAGCAGCCAGGGGGTTGGGGGGGTGCGACTAGAGACCCAGTACTTC.